A single sample is the source of the 28 T cell receptor beta chains below, sequenced in a study of control samples from healthy donors and cancer patients. Repertoires were generated with immunoSEQ multiplex PCR, while TCRdb's copy carries only in-frame clones and drops some. This table has 190,000 or so clones, about 93% appearing once. Source material: blood. The receptors derive from a man younger than 30 in good health.

This sequence joins TRBV12-3 or TRBV12-4 and TRBJ2-3, with D possibly called TRBD1 or TRBD2 (5 bases each). Trimming removed 6 bases from V and 10 bases from J, with 14 bases in between. This CDR3 region has 12 residues. The DNA of the CDR3 is TGTGCCAGCAGGCCCCCCGGGACCCCGCAGTATTTT. It yields the protein CASRPPGTPQYF.

This chain links TRBV28 with TRBJ2-2; TRBD1 agrees at 10 bases. CDR3 length: 14 amino acids. The junction had 2 bases not matched to a gene; V was cut back by 8 bases and J by 2 bases. Germline V gives CDR1 MDHEN, CDR2 SYDVKM. CDR3 sequence (DNA): TGTGCCAGCCGGGACAGGGGAAACACCGGGGAGCTGTTTTTT. It is translated as CASRDRGNTGELFF.

This clone occurred once. The chain is built from TRBV27 and TRBJ2-1; 8 nucleotides align to TRBD2. V lost 2 bases and J lost 2; bases outside the gene matches: 2. CDR1 is MNHEY and CDR2 is SMNVEV in the germline V gene (reference sequence). The CDR3 is made up of 15 amino acids. CDR3 protein: CASSLKLAAYNEQFF. DNA of the CDR3: TGTGCCAGCAGTTTAAAACTAGCGGCCTACAATGAGCAGTTCTTC.

The chain employs TRBV19 and TRBJ2-3; D may be TRBD1 (6 bases). Germline lookup yields CDR1 LNHDA and CDR2 SQIVND (reference sequence). Trimming left V 0 bases short and J 4 bases short, with 20 bases between. The CDR3 sequence is 18 residues long. CDR3: CASSIDLSGAVSADTQYF. In DNA, the CDR3 is TGTGCCAGTAGTATAGATCTATCAGGGGCGGTTAGCGCAGATACGCAGTATTTT.

The V call is TRBV3-1 (or the pseudogene TRBV3-2), the J call TRBJ1-5; D possibly corresponds to TRBD1 (6 bases). This CDR3 is built from 14 residues. V lost 5 bases to trimming and J lost 4 bases, with 12 bases between them. Germline CDR1 LGHDT, CDR2 YNNKEL (reference sequence). CDR3 region: CASSARQANQPQHF. In DNA form, the CDR3 reads TGTGCCAGCAGCGCCCGACAGGCGAATCAGCCCCAGCATTTT.

The chain joins TRBV25-1 to TRBJ2-1; no firm D call. V was trimmed by 1 base and J by 0 bases, leaving 7 bases between them. The CDR3 loop spans 15 amino acids. Looked up from germline, CDR1 is MGHDK and CDR2 is SYGVNS. For the CDR3, the DNA is TGTGCCAGCAGTGAATTTGGAAGCTCCTACAATGAGCAGTTCTTC. Translating gives CASSEFGSSYNEQFF.

A few counts support this clone. This chain joins TRBV6-5 and TRBJ1-5, with D unclear. V was trimmed by 8 bases and J by 7 bases, leaving 12 bases between them. The germline V gene has CDR1 MNHEY and CDR2 SVGAGI. The CDR3 has 12 amino acids. The CDR3: CASGKRAQPQHF. CDR3 DNA sequence: TGTGCCAGCGGGAAGAGAGCCCAGCCCCAGCATTTT.

The genes are TRBV18 and TRBJ1-3; D is possibly TRBD1 (6 bases). CDR1 KGHSH and CDR2 LQKENI come from the germline V gene. This CDR3 is 16 amino acids long. Trimming took off 3 bases at V and 3 bases at J, with 15 bases between the two ends. In DNA form, the CDR3 reads TGTGCCAGCTCACCTTTGGACAGTGCTTTTGGAAACACCATATATTTT. It encodes CASSPLDSAFGNTIYF.

A single count supports this clone. The chain couples TRBV2 to TRBJ2-1; TRBD2 matches 8 bases. The CDR3 runs to 15 residues. The germline CDR1 and CDR2 sequences are SNHLY and FYNNEI. Trimming took 3 bases from V and 2 from J; bases not matched to a gene: 3. The CDR3 DNA sequence: TGTGCCAGCAGTGAGACGGGGGGGACCTACAATGAGCAGTTCTTC. It encodes CASSETGGTYNEQFF.

This chain joins TRBV3-1 (or the pseudogene TRBV3-2) and TRBJ2-7, with D unclear. V gave up 0 bases and J gave up 7 bases, with 13 bases separating them. The CDR3 loop spans 14 amino acids. The germline V gene has CDR1 LGHDT and CDR2 YNNKEL (reference sequence). The CDR3 protein is CASSQDLVRREQYF. DNA for the CDR3: TGTGCCAGCAGCCAAGATTTGGTCAGGCGAGAGCAGTACTTC.

V and J are TRBV28 and TRBJ2-1, with TRBD1 matching 10 bases. CDR3 length equals 16 residues. The germline V gene has CDR1 MDHEN and CDR2 SYDVKM. The junction had 10 bases not matched to a gene; V was cut back by 4 bases and J by 7 bases. The CDR3 spells CASSSLRTGGENEQFF. The CDR3 nucleotides read TGTGCCAGCAGTTCCCTTAGGACAGGGGGAGAGAATGAGCAGTTCTTC.

J is TRBJ1-1 and V is TRBV15; D is unclear. Trimming removed 1 base at V and 5 bases at J, with 8 bases between. Germline loops: CDR1 LNHNV, CDR2 YYDKDF (reference sequence). CDR3 length: 13 residues. The CDR3 bases are TGTGCCACCAGCAGAGGTACGTGGACTGAAGCTTTCTTT. It is translated as CATSRGTWTEAFF.

CDR3 DNA sequence: TGTGCCAGCAGTGGACAGGGCGTAAACGAGCAGTACTTC. Translation gives CASSGQGVNEQYF. The chain combines TRBV18 with TRBJ2-7; 8 bases line up with TRBD1. Germline values: CDR1 KGHSH, CDR2 LQKENI. V trimming: 8 bases; J trimming: 5 bases; junction bases outside the gene matches: 8. The CDR3 sequence is 13 residues long.

The rearrangement links TRBV6-6 to TRBJ1-2; TRBD1 matches at 7 bases. CDR1 MNHNY and CDR2 SVGAGI come from the germline V gene (reference sequence). After removal of 2 bases from V and 3 bases from J, the junction contained 9 bases not matched to a gene. CDR3 length: 16 residues. The CDR3 bases are TGTGCCAGCAGTTACGAGCGACAGGGAGGAGACTATGGCTACACCTTC. Encoded protein: CASSYERQGGDYGYTF.

The rearrangement uses TRBV7-8 and TRBJ2-7; unclear D gene. The germline V and J ends were trimmed by 0 bases and 3 bases, with 9 bases remaining between them. Germline values: CDR1 SGHVS, CDR2 FQNEAQ. This CDR3 is 14 amino acids long. The CDR3 protein is CASSLAGRIYEQYF. The CDR3 DNA reads TGTGCCAGCAGCTTAGCCGGCAGGATCTACGAGCAGTACTTC.

This clone was found once. This rearrangement joins TRBV19 to TRBJ1-2, with 7 bases that match TRBD1. This CDR3 is built from 18 residues. CDR1 LNHDA and CDR2 SQIVND come from the germline V gene (reference sequence). Unmatched junction bases numbered 15, after V lost 4 bases and J lost 1 base. CDR3 in DNA: TGTGCCAGTAGTACTGAAACCTACAGGGACAGATTTAACTATGGCTACACCTTC. This translates into CASSTETYRDRFNYGYTF. Together with reference TRBV19 and TRBJ1-2, the CDR3 gives the full variable domain: DGGITQSPKYLFRKEGQNVTLSCEQNLNHDAMYWYRQDPGQGLRLIYYSQIVNDFQKGDIAEGYSVSREKKESFPLTVTSAQKNPTAFYLCASSTETYRDRFNYGYTFGSGTRLTVV.

The V and J genes are TRBV6-4 and TRBJ2-1; no reliable D call. V was clipped by 4 bases and J by 3 bases, with 7 bases between them. The length of the CDR3 is 13 residues. In germline, CDR1 is MRHNA, CDR2 SNTAGT. In DNA form, the CDR3 reads TGTGCCAGCAGTGGATCGAGCTACAATGAGCAGTTCTTC. The encoded protein is CASSGSSYNEQFF.

This chain uses TRBV12-3 or TRBV12-4 with TRBJ2-1; the D is unclear. V was shortened by 3 bases and J by 1 base, with 4 bases between the two germline ends. CDR3 size: 13 residues. Written as DNA, the CDR3 is TGTGCCAGCAGTTTTGAGTCCTACAATGAGCAGTTCTTC. This encodes CASSFESYNEQFF.

V and J are TRBV6-5 and TRBJ1-2; D gene uncertain. Deletions cut 5 bases from V and 8 bases from J, with 9 bases between. Germline V lookup: CDR1 MNHEY, CDR2 SVGAGI. The CDR3 is 11 amino acids. This CDR3 is CASSTKSGYTF. In nucleotides, the CDR3 is TGTGCCAGCAGTACTAAGTCGGGCTACACCTTC.

The chain recombines TRBV9 with TRBJ2-3; 13 nucleotides align to TRBD2. The CDR3 runs to 16 residues. V dropped 0 bases and J dropped 6; count of bases not matched to a gene: 4. The germline gives CDR1 SGDLS, CDR2 YYNGEE. This CDR3 is CASSVALAGGADTQYF. The CDR3 bases are TGTGCCAGCAGCGTAGCACTAGCGGGGGGGGCGGATACGCAGTATTTT.

CDR3 in DNA: TGTGCCAGCAGTGTAAGCGGGGTGTACAATGAGCAGTTCTTC. This translates into CASSVSGVYNEQFF. The chain combines TRBV2 with TRBJ2-1; 7 bases are a match to TRBD2. Germline assignment: CDR1 SNHLY and CDR2 FYNNEI. V was clipped by 4 bases and J by 4 bases; unmatched bases: 4. The CDR3 has 14 amino acids.

This clone is a singleton in its sample. The chain uses TRBV6-5 and TRBJ2-5, with unresolved D. This CDR3 comprises 13 residues. V shed 7 bases and J shed 2 bases, with 11 bases lying between them. Germline V gene data show CDR1 as MNHEY and CDR2 as SVGAGI. The CDR3 DNA follows: TGTGCCAGCAATTCAGGACCACAAGAGACCCAGTACTTC. Protein product: CASNSGPQETQYF.

The gene calls are TRBV18 and TRBJ2-1; the match to TRBD2 covers 8 bases. This CDR3 region has 18 residues. Germline CDR1 is KGHSH and CDR2 is LQKENI. Trimming cost V 4 bases and J 6 bases; bases outside gene matches: 17. The CDR3 protein is CASSRVRQSGGSFNEQFF. CDR3 sequence (DNA): TGTGCCAGCTCACGGGTCCGCCAAAGCGGGGGAAGTTTCAATGAGCAGTTCTTC.

The CDR3 nucleotides read TGTGCCAGCAGCTTAGGGCAGGGACTAGTCTACGAGCAGTACTTC. Amino acid sequence: CASSLGQGLVYEQYF. The rearrangement joins TRBV11-2 to TRBJ2-7; 8 nucleotides match TRBD2. The CDR3 has 15 amino acids. The trim removed 1 base at V and 3 bases at J, leaving 5 bases unmatched. Per the germline V gene, CDR1 is SGHAT and CDR2 is FQNNGV.

This chain connects TRBV5-1 to TRBJ2-7, with 7 bases aligning to TRBD1. J was trimmed by 6 bases and V by 2 bases; bases with no gene match: 5. Germline V gene sequence: CDR1 SGHRS, CDR2 YFSETQ. The CDR3 runs to 13 residues. The DNA for the CDR3 is TGCGCCAGCAGCTTACAGGGGACGGGCGAGCAGTACTTC. Protein: CASSLQGTGEQYF.

In the case of this clone: One junction end disagrees with the germline gene, perhaps due to a read error. The sample has other DNA sequences that encode this CDR3 too. The rearrangement uses TRBV7-3 and TRBJ2-2; 12 bases map to TRBD2. There are 17 residues in the CDR3. Germline loops: CDR1 SGHTA, CDR2 FQGTGA. CDR3 residues: CASSLASGGAYAGELFF. CDR3 sequence (DNA): TGCGCCAGCAGCTTAGCTAGCGGGGGGGCGTATGCCGGGGAGCTGTTTTTT.

The V and J genes are TRBV5-1 and TRBJ2-6; D gene unclear. Germline assignment: CDR1 SGHRS and CDR2 YFSETQ. This CDR3 region has 16 residues. Between the trimmed V and J ends, which lost 7 bases and 0 bases, there was a span of 14 bases. For the CDR3, the DNA is TGCGCCAGCCGTTCATCTTTGGGCTCTGGGGCCAACGTCCTGACTTTC. It translates to CASRSSLGSGANVLTF. The full variable domain, rest sourced from reference TRBV5-1 and TRBJ2-6, is KAGVTQTPRYLIKTRGQQVTLSCSPISGHRSVSWYQQTPGQGLQFLFEYFSETQRNKGNFPGRFSGRQFSNSRSEMNVSTLELGDSALYLCASRSSLGSGANVLTFGAGSRLTVL.

The V gene is TRBV30, the J gene TRBJ1-1; 9 nucleotides agree with TRBD1. CDR3 length equals 14 residues. J lost 3 bases, V lost 4 bases, and 6 bases had no gene match. CDR1 is GTSNPN, CDR2 SVGIG, per germline (reference sequence). CDR3 sequence: CAWIDRQGDTEAFF. The DNA of the CDR3 is TGTGCCTGGATTGATCGACAGGGGGACACTGAAGCTTTCTTT.